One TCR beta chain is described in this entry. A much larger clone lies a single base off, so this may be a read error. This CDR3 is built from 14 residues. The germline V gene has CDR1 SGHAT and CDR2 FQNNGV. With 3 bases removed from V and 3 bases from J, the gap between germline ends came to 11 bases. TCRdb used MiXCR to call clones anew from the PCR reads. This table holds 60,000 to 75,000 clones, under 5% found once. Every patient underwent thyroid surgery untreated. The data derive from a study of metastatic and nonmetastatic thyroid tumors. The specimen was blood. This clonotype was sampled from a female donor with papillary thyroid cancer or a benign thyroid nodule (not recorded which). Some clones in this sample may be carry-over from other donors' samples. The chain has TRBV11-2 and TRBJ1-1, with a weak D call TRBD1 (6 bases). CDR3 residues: CASSFLRGDTEAFF. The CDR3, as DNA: TGTGCCAGCAGCTTCCTAAGGGGGGACACTGAAGCTTTCTTT.